This is a list of T cell receptor beta chains from one sample in a study of shared clonotypes between healthy human individuals. The assay was immunoSEQ multiplex PCR, and TCRdb's table has in-frame clones only and misses some. The sample contains 550,000 to 750,000 clones, just over 90% of which appear only once. Sequencing input: naive CD8+ T cells sorted from blood. These receptor sequences come from a man aged 30-40 years in good health. The CDR3 runs from the conserved cysteine through the conserved F or W. The D gene is left open where the match is weak. Size is omitted from some rows. Given values are once, few, many or a class for expanded clones.

clone size	V gene	J gene	D gene	CDR3 protein	CDR3 DNA
.	TRBV19	TRBJ2-1	TRBD2	CASSILTSGDSYNEQFF	TGTGCCAGTAGTATCCTCACTAGCGGGGACTCCTACAATGAGCAGTTCTTC
once	TRBV18	TRBJ1-2	TRBD1	CASSPPRTGGDYGYTF	TGTGCCAGCTCACCACCGAGGACAGGGGGAGATTATGGCTACACCTTC
once	TRBV25-1	TRBJ2-7	.	CASSETNYEQYF	TGTGCCAGCAGTGAAACAAACTACGAGCAGTACTTC
.	TRBV19	TRBJ2-1	.	CASSLRLFNEQFF	TGTGCCAGTAGTCTAAGACTTTTCAATGAGCAGTTCTTC
.	TRBV7-8	TRBJ1-4	.	CASSGGALFGEKLFF	TGTGCCAGCAGCGGGGGCGCATTATTCGGGGAAAAACTGTTTTTT
.	TRBV18	TRBJ1-4	.	CASSTGGEKLFF	TGTGCCAGCTCAACTGGGGGCGAAAAACTGTTTTTT
.	TRBV7-3	TRBJ2-2	.	CASSQTGNTGELFF	TGTGCCAGCAGCCAGACAGGGAACACCGGGGAGCTGTTTTTT
.	TRBV2	TRBJ1-4	.	CATPVSGTTNEKLFF	TGTGCCACCCCCGTCTCGGGGACAACTAATGAAAAACTGTTTTTT
once	TRBV14	TRBJ2-7	.	CASSPTSYEQYF	TGTGCCAGCAGCCCAACTAGTTACGAGCAGTACTTC
.	TRBV11-2	TRBJ1-1	TRBD1	CASSLGTGGSTEAFF	TGTGCCAGCAGCTTAGGAACAGGGGGGAGCACTGAAGCTTTCTTT
.	TRBV19	TRBJ2-1	TRBD2	CASSIPTSGRVSSYNEQFF	TGTGCCAGTAGTATCCCGACTAGCGGGAGGGTTAGCTCCTACAATGAGCAGTTCTTC
.	TRBV7-8	TRBJ2-6	.	CASSYLGVGANVLTF	TGTGCCAGCAGCTACCTCGGGGTTGGGGCCAACGTCCTGACTTTC
.	TRBV7-2	TRBJ2-7	TRBD1	CASSSRTGDYEQYF	TGTGCCAGCAGCTCCCGGACAGGGGACTACGAGCAGTACTTC
.	TRBV28	TRBJ2-5	.	CASSPPNRAGETQYF	TGTGCCAGCAGTCCGCCCAACAGGGCTGGCGAGACCCAGTACTTC
once	TRBV11-2	TRBJ2-7	.	CASSGGPGIHEQYF	TGTGCCAGCAGCGGGGGGCCAGGGATTCACGAGCAGTACTTC
.	TRBV7-9	TRBJ1-4	.	CASSPIGGGPRDEKLFF	TGTGCCAGCAGCCCTATTGGGGGGGGGCCCAGGGATGAAAAACTGTTTTTT
.	TRBV11-2	TRBJ2-2	TRBD2	CASSLWGLAGTGELFF	TGTGCCAGCAGCTTATGGGGACTAGCGGGGACCGGGGAGCTGTTTTTT
.	TRBV19	TRBJ1-2	TRBD1	CAARDREIDGYTF	TGTGCCGCTCGGGACAGGGAGATCGATGGCTACACCTTC
.	TRBV28	TRBJ2-1	TRBD1	CASSYTGTGTNEQFF	TGTGCCAGCAGTTACACCGGGACAGGGACAAATGAGCAGTTCTTC
.	TRBV27	TRBJ2-3	.	CASSLLASGKDTQYF	TGTGCCAGCAGTTTATTAGCGTCGGGCAAGGATACGCAGTATTTT